These 31 T cell receptor beta chains were sequenced from one sample in a study of blood T cells in healthy people across ages. Primers used in a second PCR of roughly 6 to 11 cycles were a sample-barcoded 5' primer and a J-beta primer mix. TCRdb re-derived calls from the 5' RACE reads in MiXCR, one entry per CDR3 protein. The sample includes about 1.5 million distinct CDR3 sequences, 35% to 45% of them seen just once. The sample consisted of blood. These receptors were taken from a woman aged 18 to 35 in good health.

This clonotype was seen only a few times. This rearrangement joins TRBV12-3 or TRBV12-4 to TRBJ1-2, with TRBD1 matching 7 bases. The CDR3 runs to 15 residues. V shed 0 bases and J 5 bases; nucleotides not matched to a gene: 6. In nucleotides, the CDR3 is TGTGCCAGCAGTTTAGCGAGACGACAGGGATATGGCTACACCTTC. It is translated as CASSLARRQGYGYTF.

A word on this clonotype: This clone may be a read error of a much larger clone one base away. This rearrangement joins TRBV2 to TRBJ1-2; weak D call: TRBD1 (5 bases). Deletions cut 5 bases from V and 2 bases from J, with 15 bases between. CDR3 length equals 15 residues. Germline CDR1 is SNHLY and CDR2 is FYNNEI. The CDR3 is CASSKGDSRNYGYTF. The CDR3 DNA sequence: TGTGCCAGCAGTAAAGGAGACAGTCGAAACTATGGCTACACCTTC.

The chain uses TRBV12-3 or TRBV12-4 and TRBJ1-1; 9 positions match TRBD1. The CDR3 loop spans 14 amino acids. J gave up 3 bases and V 9 bases, and 8 bases lay outside the gene matches. CDR3 in amino acids: CARRWTGEYTEAFF. In DNA form, the CDR3 reads TGTGCCAGGAGGTGGACAGGGGAGTACACTGAAGCTTTCTTT.

This clonotype was picked up one time. One junction end disagrees with the germline gene, perhaps due to a read error. The CDR3 loop is CSACKDRGCNEQFF. In nucleotides, the CDR3 is TGTAGTGCTTGTAAGGACAGGGGTTGCAATGAGCAGTTCTTC. The V call is TRBV20-1, the J call TRBJ2-1; TRBD1 aligns across 9 bases. Germline CDR1 reads DFQATT; CDR2 reads SNEGSKA (reference sequence). The CDR3 has 14 residues.

The rearrangement links TRBV18 to TRBJ2-2; D is undetermined. Looked up from germline, CDR1 is KGHSH and CDR2 is LQKENI. V was cut by 2 bases and J by 0 bases, with 7 bases left in between. The CDR3 is 15 residues long. DNA of the CDR3: TGTGCCAGCTCACCAATCCTGTCGAACACCGGGGAGCTGTTTTTT. It encodes CASSPILSNTGELFF.

This clonotype was counted between two and nine times. The chain couples TRBV20-1 to TRBJ2-1; 9 nucleotides agree with TRBD2. The last part of the DNA fits TRBJ2-7 better; the J call may be wrong. CDR1 DFQATT and CDR2 SNEGSKA come from the germline V gene (reference sequence). This CDR3 spans 14 amino acids. DNA for the CDR3: TGCAGTGCTAGCTTTGCGGGGGGGCGTGGCGAGCAGTACTTC. Protein: CSASFAGGRGEQYF.

V gene TRBV29-1 combines with J gene TRBJ2-7; 10 nucleotides match TRBD2. CDR1 is SQVTM and CDR2 is ANQGSEA in the germline V gene. This CDR3 contains 12 residues. Trimming at V came to 5 bases and at J to 3 bases, leaving 1 base not matched to a gene. CDR3 DNA sequence: TGCAGCGTTCTAGCGGGAGACTACGAGCAGTACTTC. Encoded protein: CSVLAGDYEQYF.

The chain combines TRBV27 with TRBJ1-5; a weak D match, TRBD1 (5 bases). V lost 5 bases, J lost 2 bases, and 19 bases lay in between. CDR3 length: 17 amino acids. Germline CDR1 MNHEY, CDR2 SMNVEV (reference sequence). CDR3: CASSGGGRVGGNQPQHF. The CDR3 DNA reads TGTGCCAGCAGTGGGGGGGGTAGGGTCGGAGGCAATCAGCCCCAGCATTTT.

A few counts support this clonotype. V gene TRBV21-1 combines with J gene TRBJ2-2. TRBV21-1 is noted as a pseudogene. CDR3 length: 15 amino acids. The CDR3 here is CASSKVVSGTGELFF. The CDR3 DNA follows: TGTGCCAGCAGCAAAGTTGTGTCGGGCACCGGGGAGCTGTTTTTT.

The V gene is TRBV6-2 or TRBV6-3, the J gene TRBJ1-5; unclear D gene. The germline V and J ends were trimmed by 5 bases and 0 bases, with 8 bases remaining between them. From germline, CDR1 is MNHEY and CDR2 SVGEGT. The CDR3 has 14 residues. The CDR3: CASSQTVSNQPQHF. CDR3 nucleotides: TGTGCCAGCAGTCAGACGGTTAGCAATCAGCCCCAGCATTTT.

The genes are TRBV4-3 and TRBJ1-6, with D maybe TRBD1 (5 bases). The CDR3 covers 18 residues. Germline V gene data show CDR1 as LGHNA and CDR2 as YSLEER. V was clipped by 4 bases and J by 0 bases, with 16 bases between them. The CDR3 DNA reads TGCGCCAGCAGCCTTGGGGGACCGGGGAGCTCCTATAATTCACCCCTCCACTTT. It specifies CASSLGGPGSSYNSPLHF.

This clonotype was found once. The chain has TRBV24-1 and TRBJ2-1; 10 bases are shared with TRBD1. CDR3 length: 17 residues. Germline assignment: CDR1 KGHDR and CDR2 SFDVKD. V was pared by 3 bases and J by 4 bases, with 8 bases of the junction left unmatched. CDR3 loop: CATSDALRTGGYNEQFF. The CDR3 nucleotides are TGTGCCACCAGTGATGCTCTCAGGACAGGGGGTTACAATGAGCAGTTCTTC.

The J gene is TRBJ2-5, the V gene TRBV6-5; D assignment may be TRBD1 or TRBD2 (5 bases each). Trimming left V 2 bases short and J 13 bases short, with 11 bases between. Germline CDR1 and CDR2: MNHEY and SVGAGI. The CDR3 has 11 amino acids. The CDR3: CASSYGTGWYF. CDR3 coding DNA: TGTGCCAGCAGTTACGGGACGGGCTGGTACTTC.

V and J are TRBV28 and TRBJ1-2; D may be TRBD1 (5 bases). CDR1 MDHEN and CDR2 SYDVKM come from the germline V gene. The CDR3 loop spans 14 amino acids. Trimming left V 7 bases short and J 6 bases short, with 18 bases between. The CDR3 DNA is TGTGCCAGCACCAGCCTGGGGCAGGGAAATGGCTACACCTTC. Amino acids: CASTSLGQGNGYTF.

This chain joins TRBV12-3 or TRBV12-4 and TRBJ2-3, with TRBD2 matching over 14 bases. V shed 5 bases and J 14 bases; nucleotides not matched to a gene: 12. The CDR3 is made up of 15 amino acids. DNA of the CDR3: TGTGCCAGCAGTACGACTAGCGGGGGGGCCTTGTACTCGTATTTT. This gives the protein CASSTTSGGALYSYF.

As to this clonotype: This may arise from a read error, as a much more abundant clone is one base away. The rearrangement joins TRBV4-3 to TRBJ2-1; TRBD2 aligns across 8 bases. This CDR3 spans 15 amino acids. The germline V gene has CDR1 LGHNA and CDR2 YSLEER. V lost 1 base, J lost 9 bases, and 8 bases stayed unmatched. CDR3 coding DNA: TGCGCCAGCAGCCAAGTAGGACTAGCTTCCAGTGAGCAGTTCTTC. It yields the protein CASSQVGLASSEQFF.

J is TRBJ1-1 and V is TRBV9; D possibly corresponds to TRBD1 (5 bases). This CDR3 has 15 amino acids. The V end was cut by 4 bases, the J end by 3 bases, with 16 bases between. Germline V gene lookup returns CDR1 SGDLS and CDR2 YYNGEE. CDR3 sequence: CASSPRGEAYTEAFF. As DNA, the CDR3 is TGTGCCAGCAGCCCGAGGGGTGAGGCATACACTGAAGCTTTCTTT.

This clonotype occurred a few times. This sequence joins TRBV12-3 or TRBV12-4 and TRBJ2-7, with 8 bases identical to TRBD2. The CDR3 has 15 amino acids. J was trimmed by 7 bases and V by 3 bases; bases with no gene match: 11. CDR3 loop: CASSFSGGGSKEQYF. DNA for the CDR3: TGTGCCAGCAGTTTCTCTGGCGGGGGGTCAAAGGAGCAGTACTTC.

The chain links TRBV3-1 to TRBJ2-7, with 9 bases fitting TRBD1. Germline V gives CDR1 LGHDT, CDR2 YNNKEL (reference sequence). There are 15 residues in the CDR3. Unmatched junction bases numbered 7, after V lost 4 bases and J lost 3 bases. The CDR3 coding sequence is TGTGCCAGCAGCCGACCCTCGGGACAGGGCTACGAGCAGTACTTC. This codes for CASSRPSGQGYEQYF.

The rearrangement links TRBV28 to TRBJ2-5; 8 positions agree with TRBD2. Germline loops: CDR1 MDHEN, CDR2 SYDVKM. The trim removed 8 bases at V and 6 bases at J, leaving 14 bases unmatched. The CDR3 length is 15 residues. DNA for the CDR3: TGTGCCAGCTTGATTATGACCGGGAGGGGAAAGACCCAGTACTTC. Its protein is CASLIMTGRGKTQYF.

As regards this clonotype: Sequence at one end of the junction differs from germline and may be a read error. The chain carries TRBV10-2 and TRBJ2-1; no definite D call. The CDR3 is made up of 12 amino acids. Germline-derived CDR1 and CDR2 are WSHSY and SAAADI. The CDR3 region has the DNA TGCGCCAGCAGTAAGTCCTACAATGGGCAGTTCTTC. The encoded protein is CASSKSYNGQFF.

The rearrangement links TRBV19 to TRBJ1-1; D unresolved. Trimming removed 6 bases at V and 6 bases at J, with 11 bases between. CDR1 LNHDA and CDR2 SQIVND come from the germline V gene (reference sequence). CDR3 length: 12 residues. The CDR3 spells CASRSVVAEAFF. DNA of the CDR3: TGTGCCAGTAGAAGTGTAGTCGCTGAAGCTTTCTTT.

The chain couples TRBV2 to TRBJ2-1, with D maybe TRBD2 (5 bases). V lost 8 bases and J 4 bases, leaving 15 bases between the germline ends. Per germline, CDR1 SNHLY and CDR2 FYNNEI. The CDR3 extends over 14 amino acids. DNA of the CDR3: TGTGCCAGCGGCCGAACCGGGGATTACAATGAGCAGTTCTTC. Its protein product is CASGRTGDYNEQFF.

This clonotype appeared a few times. This chain joins TRBV12-3 or TRBV12-4 and TRBJ1-2, with D uncertain. This CDR3 is built from 15 residues. Trimming stripped 4 bases from V and 7 bases from J, with 19 bases between. Here the CDR3 reads CASSSRGDVFIGYTF. DNA of the CDR3: TGTGCCAGCAGTTCCCGCGGGGATGTGTTTATTGGCTACACCTTC.

V usage is TRBV3-1 and J usage is TRBJ2-5; 7 bases align to TRBD2. Germline assignment: CDR1 LGHDT and CDR2 YNNKEL (reference sequence). With 6 bases clipped from V and 0 bases from J, the junction kept 10 bases outside the gene matches. CDR3 size: 16 residues. The DNA for the CDR3 is TGTGCCAGCAGTCGAGCTTGGGGGGGAAACCAAGAGACCCAGTACTTC. Amino acids: CASSRAWGGNQETQYF.

The genes are TRBV29-1 and TRBJ2-4; a weak D match, TRBD1 (8 bases). V was pared by 6 bases and J by 0 bases, with 21 bases between. This CDR3 is built from 17 residues. CDR1 is SQVTM, CDR2 ANQGSEA, per germline. Written as DNA, the CDR3 is TGCAGCGTGATACAGGGGGGGTTCGAGTTAGCCAAAAACATTCAGTACTTC. Amino acid sequence: CSVIQGGFELAKNIQYF.

This clonotype was observed a handful of times. Possible read error: a much larger clone is one base away. V is TRBV6-4 and J is TRBJ2-4, with 11 bases identical to TRBD2. The CDR3 contains 13 residues. Germline CDR1 MRHNA, CDR2 SNTAGT. The V gene end was trimmed by 8 bases and the J gene end by 8 bases; junction bases not matched to a gene: 5. This CDR3 is CASVLAGADIQYF. CDR3 DNA sequence: TGTGCCAGCGTACTAGCGGGGGCTGACATTCAGTACTTC.

This chain joins TRBV20-1 and TRBJ2-3; D unclear. The length of the CDR3 is 13 residues. Germline-derived CDR1 and CDR2 are DFQATT and SNEGSKA (reference sequence). Trimming took off 5 bases at V and 0 bases at J, with 9 bases between the two ends. In DNA form, the CDR3 reads TGCAGTGCTCGGCGGAGTAGCACAGATACGCAGTATTTT. It specifies CSARRSSTDTQYF.

Here the CDR3 DNA reads TGCGCCAGCAAAGAGGGAAACACTGAAGCTTTCTTT. Protein: CASKEGNTEAFF. The chain couples TRBV5-1 to TRBJ1-1; D remains unclear. The germline V gene has CDR1 SGHRS and CDR2 YFSETQ. This CDR3 region has 12 residues. Deletions cut 6 bases from V and 2 bases from J, with 8 bases between. The entire variable domain, with the rest obtained from reference TRBV5-1 and TRBJ1-1, is as follows: KAGVTQTPRYLIKTRGQQVTLSCSPISGHRSVSWYQQTPGQGLQFLFEYFSETQRNKGNFPGRFSGRQFSNSRSEMNVSTLELGDSALYLCASKEGNTEAFFGQGTRLTVV.

Only a few counts were recorded for this clonotype. The chain couples TRBV7-2 to TRBJ1-1; D gene uncertain. The CDR3 contains 13 residues. The V gene lost 1 base and the J gene lost 4 bases, with 7 bases spanning the gap. CDR1 is SGHTA, CDR2 FQGNSA, per germline. The CDR3 nucleotides read TGTGCCAGCAGCTTAGAAGTTCTCACTGAAGCTTTCTTT. It codes for CASSLEVLTEAFF.

The rearrangement links TRBV4-2 to TRBJ2-5, with 9 bases lining up with TRBD2. Germline CDR1 is LGHNA and CDR2 is YNFKEQ. The CDR3 is made up of 15 amino acids. Germline trimming cut 2 bases from V and 11 bases from J; bases unmatched to any gene: 12. The CDR3 bases are TGTGCCAGCAGCCAACGCGGACTAGCGTCCTACGGGCAGTACTTC. This codes for CASSQRGLASYGQYF.